This section outlines one T cell receptor (beta chain) sequence together with its context. Its antigen is unknown. The record originates from a study of cytomegalovirus exposure and HLA in healthy donors. Whole-study findings and limits: The records held CMV serostatus as the only immune exposure information.

V was pared by 2 bases and J by 4 bases, with 14 bases of the junction left unmatched. Germline lookup yields CDR1 SQVTM and CDR2 ANQGSEA. The CDR3 spans 18 residues. The study ran its PCR with 60 Vbeta and 13 Jbeta primers. TCRdb's copy holds only in-frame clones and misses some; the assay was immunoSEQ multiplex PCR. The sample carries roughly 120,000 clones, around three quarters recorded once. Healthy bone marrow donors made up the donors. The TCR comes from a woman aged 25 to 39 in good health and CMV-seronegative. Sequencing was performed on PBMCs. The V gene is TRBV29-1, the J gene TRBJ2-5; TRBD2 aligns across 12 bases. The CDR3 sequence: CSVEFASGRARGLETQYF. The DNA for the CDR3 is TGCAGCGTTGAATTCGCTAGCGGGAGGGCCAGAGGTTTAGAGACCCAGTACTTC. Full variable domain (remainder filled in from reference TRBV29-1 and TRBJ2-5): SAVISQKPSRDICQRGTSLTIQCQVDSQVTMMFWYRQQPGQSLTLIATANQGSEATYESGFVIDKFPISRPNLTFSTLTVSNMSPEDSSIYLCSVEFASGRARGLETQYFGPGTRLLVL.